This paragraph reports one T cell receptor (beta chain). Its antigen is currently unknown. CD4+ T cells from unexposed donors were obtained before the COVID-19 pandemic (2011-2018). Isolation of CD4+ T cells took place after roughly nine days in culture. As cell numbers allowed, unexposed-donor CD4+ T cells faced SARS-CoV-2 S/N and four cold-coronavirus spikes. This CDR3 is 15 amino acids long. Germline-derived CDR1 and CDR2 are SEHNR and FQNEAQ (reference sequence). Trimming took 5 bases from V and 4 from J, leaving 15 bases between them. The repertoire was sequenced with immunoSEQ multiplex PCR; TCRdb's copy has only in-frame clones and lacks some. Of some 30,000 clones listed, over 65% are singletons. The data were obtained in a study of CD4 T cells in relation to SARS-CoV-2 and coronaviruses. Study overall: Negative control cultures got HIV-1 Nef peptides or no peptide.

The chain combines TRBV7-9 with TRBJ2-1; the D call may be TRBD1 or TRBD2 (5 bases each). The sequence was obtained from a human donor in good health. Sequenced material: CD4+ T cells from PBMCs, cultured in vitro. The CDR3 region is CASSPPGPLYNEQFF. DNA for the CDR3: TGTGCCAGCAGCCCACCGGGACCATTATACAATGAGCAGTTCTTC. Based on the CDR3 plus reference TRBV7-9 and TRBJ2-1, the full variable domain is DTGVSQNPRHKITKRGQNVTFRCDPISEHNRLYWYRQTLGQGPEFLTYFQNEAQLEKSRLLSDRFSAERPKGSFSTLEIQRTEQGDSAMYLCASSPPGPLYNEQFFGPGTRLTVL.